Detailed here is one TCR beta chain. This sample was included in a study of radiotherapy plus CTLA-4 blockade in lung cancer. Looked up from germline, CDR1 is MDHEN and CDR2 is SYDVKM. There are 19 residues in the CDR3. V lost 2 bases and J lost 0; bases outside the gene matches: 11. Produced via immunoSEQ multiplex PCR; TCRdb's table is partial and in-frame only. Among over 85,000 clones listed, 65% to 75% were seen once. The sample consisted of peripheral blood, taken from a patient treated with radiotherapy plus ipilimumab. This receptor was taken from a human donor with non-small cell lung cancer who had a partial response to radiotherapy plus ipilimumab. Some clones in this sample may be carry-over from other donors' samples. The rearrangement uses TRBV28 and TRBJ2-4; 9 bases agree with TRBD1. Here the CDR3 DNA reads TGTGCCAGCAGTTTAATAGTCGTACAGGGGGCAATAGCCAAAAACATTCAGTACTTC. This encodes CASSLIVVQGAIAKNIQYF.